This T cell receptor beta chain was identified during a study of regulatory T cells in long-lasting Graves disease. Trimming pared 5 bases from V and 7 bases from J, leaving 15 bases between. The CDR3 has 14 residues. Germline values: CDR1 MNHNS, CDR2 SASEGT. Regarding time point: newly diagnosed GD, antithyroid drugs for less than 3 months. Extracted RNA from PBMCs served as the source of the TCR library. iRepertoire HTBI primers and Arm-PCR of CDR3 regions built TCR beta libraries. TCRdb fed the multiplex PCR reads into MiXCR, producing one record per CDR3 protein. The data contain some 490,000 distinct CDR3 sequences, around 13% of them seen just once; the ten biggest clones take up roughly 8.2%. A few counts support this clonotype. The same data also went into a second study, on T cells in Graves' hyperthyroidism and ophthalmopathy.

This receptor was taken from a woman aged 25 to 39 with Graves disease. V is TRBV6-1 and J is TRBJ1-5; tentatively, D is TRBD1 (6 bases). Sequencing was performed on peripheral blood mononuclear cells (PBMCs), taken at new diagnosis, from a patient treated with antithyroid drugs. The DNA of the CDR3 is TGTGCCAGCAGTAACACAGGGAGCGTGCAGCCCCAGCATTTT. Encoded protein: CASSNTGSVQPQHF.